The 22 T cell receptor beta chains below come from one sample, sequenced in a study of shared clonotypes between healthy human individuals. Naive-designated CD8 cells lacked CD45RO, were positively enriched for CCR7, and omitted terminally differentiated effector memory CD45RA+ cells. The method was immunoSEQ multiplex PCR; TCRdb's version includes in-frame clones alone and lacks a portion of them. This table has 1.5 million to 2.5 million clones, over 85% appearing once. The sample was naive CD8+ T cells sorted from blood. These receptors all come from a man between 18 and 35 years old in good health.

The gene calls are TRBV11-2 and TRBJ2-7; D possibly uses TRBD1 or TRBD2 (5 bases each). Trimming took off 5 bases at V and 3 bases at J, with 20 bases between the two ends. Germline CDR1 SGHAT, CDR2 FQNNGV. The CDR3 loop spans 16 amino acids. The CDR3 region has the DNA TGTGCCAGCAGCCCTTTCTGGGGCACAGCGGACTACGAGCAGTACTTC. It codes for CASSPFWGTADYEQYF.

With respect to this clone: The same CDR3 can be traced to other DNA sequences in this sample. CDR3 loop: CASSLEGSGYTF. The CDR3 coding sequence is TGCGCCAGCAGCTTGGAGGGGAGTGGCTACACCTTC. The chain combines TRBV5-1 with TRBJ1-2; maybe TRBD1 (5 bases). The CDR3 sequence is 12 residues long. V shed 0 bases and J shed 7 bases, with 7 bases lying between them. The germline V gene has CDR1 SGHRS and CDR2 YFSETQ.

The V and J genes are TRBV6-6 and TRBJ2-7, with TRBD2 identical over 10 bases. This CDR3 is built from 16 residues. In germline, CDR1 is MNHNY, CDR2 SVGAGI (reference sequence). After removal of 8 bases from V and 3 bases from J, the junction contained 13 bases not matched to a gene. CDR3 sequence: CASLPKVGLADYEQYF. The CDR3 coding sequence is TGTGCCAGCCTACCCAAAGTAGGACTAGCGGACTACGAGCAGTACTTC.

The chain has TRBV4-1 and TRBJ2-7; 8 positions match TRBD2. V trimming: 7 bases; J trimming: 2 bases; junction bases outside the gene matches: 13. The CDR3 totals 16 residues. The V gene's germline CDR1 is MGHRA and CDR2 YSYEKL. The CDR3 sequence is CASIIPVAGHTYEQYF. In nucleotides, the CDR3 is TGCGCCAGCATTATCCCCGTAGCGGGGCATACCTACGAGCAGTACTTC.

V and J are TRBV29-1 and TRBJ1-1, with D perhaps TRBD1 (6 bases). Germline V lookup: CDR1 SQVTM, CDR2 ANQGSEA. The CDR3 covers 11 residues. Between the trimmed V and J ends, which lost 3 bases and 8 bases, there was a span of 10 bases. The CDR3 bases are TGCAGCGTTGACTTACAGGGCGAAGCTTTCTTT. It encodes CSVDLQGEAFF. Full variable domain (missing parts from reference TRBV29-1 and TRBJ1-1): SAVISQKPSRDICQRGTSLTIQCQVDSQVTMMFWYRQQPGQSLTLIATANQGSEATYESGFVIDKFPISRPNLTFSTLTVSNMSPEDSSIYLCSVDLQGEAFFGQGTRLTVV.

This clone was found once. The same CDR3 arises from other DNA sequences in this sample as well. The chain employs TRBV5-1 and TRBJ2-7; the match to TRBD1 covers 7 bases. The CDR3 runs to 13 residues. Germline CDR1 reads SGHRS; CDR2 reads YFSETQ. The trim removed 2 bases at V and 2 bases at J, leaving 1 base unmatched. CDR3 bases: TGCGCCAGCAGCTTAGACAGGGCCTACGAGCAGTACTTC. Residues: CASSLDRAYEQYF.

This chain links TRBV7-6 with TRBJ2-7; TRBD1 agrees at 9 bases. This CDR3 region has 13 residues. In germline, CDR1 is SGHVS, CDR2 FNYEAQ. V gave up 5 bases and J gave up 5 bases; unmatched junction bases: 4. CDR3 amino acids: CASSPGQGNEQYF. The CDR3, as DNA: TGTGCCAGCAGCCCGGGACAGGGAAACGAGCAGTACTTC.

The J gene is TRBJ1-5, the V gene TRBV28; D uncertain. The CDR3 consists of 14 residues. The V end lost 3 bases, the J end lost 9 bases, and 15 bases lay between the germline ends. Germline CDR1 reads MDHEN; CDR2 reads SYDVKM. The CDR3 loop reads CASSFRPATTPQHF. The CDR3 DNA reads as TGTGCCAGCAGTTTCCGTCCGGCTACAACGCCCCAGCATTTT. Looking up the rest from reference TRBV28 and TRBJ1-5 gives the full variable domain: DVKVTQSSRYLVKRTGEKVFLECVQDMDHENMFWYRQDPGLGLRLIYFSYDVKMKEKGDIPEGYSVSREKKERFSLILESASTNQTSMYLCASSFRPATTPQHFGDGTRLSIL.

J is TRBJ2-7 and V is TRBV30; D possibly corresponds to TRBD2 (5 bases). The V gene lost 7 bases and the J gene lost 3 bases, with 16 bases spanning the gap. CDR3 length equals 13 residues. Per germline, CDR1 GTSNPN and CDR2 SVGIG (reference sequence). CDR3 protein: CALTGVLNYEQYF. The CDR3 DNA is TGTGCCTTGACCGGGGTTTTAAACTACGAGCAGTACTTC. The variable domain in full, with the rest retrieved from reference TRBV30 and TRBJ2-7, is SQTIHQWPATLVQPVGSPLSLECTVEGTSNPNLYWYRQAAGRGLQLLFYSVGIGQISSEVPQNLSASRPQDRQFILSSKKLLLSDSGFYLCALTGVLNYEQYFGPGTRLTVT.

The chain combines TRBV5-6 with TRBJ1-2; D may be TRBD1 (5 bases). V was clipped by 0 bases and J by 6 bases, with 9 bases between them. This CDR3 region has 13 residues. Germline V gene data show CDR1 as SGHDT and CDR2 as YYEEEE. As DNA, the CDR3 is TGTGCCAGCAGCTTGGGGGGGTTTGATGGCTACACCTTC. Amino acid sequence: CASSLGGFDGYTF.

The rearrangement links TRBV4-1 to TRBJ2-2; D gene ambiguous. CDR1 and CDR2 from the germline V gene are MGHRA and YSYEKL. This CDR3 region has 15 residues. The V and J ends lost 3 bases and 5 bases respectively, with 13 bases between them. The CDR3, as DNA: TGCGCCAGCAGCCACCGCCTTGACAAGACCGGGGAGCTGTTTTTT. This translates into CASSHRLDKTGELFF.

The gene calls are TRBV15 and TRBJ2-5; TRBD1 matches 7 bases. The CDR3 runs 19 residues. Looked up from germline, CDR1 is LNHNV and CDR2 is YYDKDF (reference sequence). The V gene end was trimmed by 1 base and the J gene end by 5 bases; junction bases not matched to a gene: 19. CDR3 nucleotides: TGTGCCACCAGCAGAGCGCTGGGACAGACCCTCGCCGGAGAGGAGACCCAGTACTTC. Translation: CATSRALGQTLAGEETQYF.

This chain joins TRBV13 and TRBJ2-7; 8 bases map to TRBD1. Germline V gene lookup returns CDR1 PRHDT and CDR2 FYEKMQ (reference sequence). The CDR3 runs to 13 residues. The V and J ends lost 6 bases and 6 bases, in that order; junction bases with no gene match: 7. The DNA for the CDR3 is TGTGCCAGCAGACTACGGACAGGGCGCGAGCAGTACTTC. Protein sequence: CASRLRTGREQYF. Based on the CDR3 plus reference TRBV13 and TRBJ2-7, the full variable domain is AAGVIQSPRHLIKEKRETATLKCYPIPRHDTVYWYQQGPGQDPQFLISFYEKMQSDKGSIPDRFSAQQFSDYHSELNMSSLELGDSALYFCASRLRTGREQYFGPGTRLTVT.

The chain employs TRBV7-9 and TRBJ1-3; TRBD1 matches 7 bases. The CDR3 covers 15 residues. Losses at the gene ends were 4 bases for V and 4 bases for J; bases not matched to a gene: 7. Germline loops: CDR1 SEHNR, CDR2 FQNEAQ (reference sequence). The CDR3 reads CASSSTTGWGNTIYF. The CDR3 DNA sequence: TGTGCCAGCAGCTCTACGACAGGGTGGGGAAACACCATATATTTT.

V usage is TRBV5-4 and J usage is TRBJ2-7; D gene ambiguous. Between the trimmed V and J ends, which lost 0 bases and 2 bases, there was a span of 9 bases. Germline CDR1 reads SGHNT; CDR2 reads YYREEE (reference sequence). The length of the CDR3 is 14 residues. The CDR3, as DNA: TGTGCCAGCAGCTTGGACTCCCTAGCCTACGAGCAGTACTTC. It specifies CASSLDSLAYEQYF.

This rearrangement joins TRBV7-2 to TRBJ1-1; TRBD1 aligns across 7 bases. Germline V CDR1 and CDR2: SGHTA, FQGNSA. V lost 1 base and J lost 6; bases outside the gene matches: 8. This CDR3 is built from 15 residues. CDR3 DNA: TGTGCCAGCAGCTTAGAGGGAGGGGGCGCATCTGAAGCTTTCTTT. It translates to CASSLEGGGASEAFF. Full variable domain (remainder filled in from reference TRBV7-2 and TRBJ1-1): GAGVSQSPSNKVTEKGKDVELRCDPISGHTALYWYRQSLGQGLEFLIYFQGNSAPDKSGLPSDRFSAERTGGSVSTLTIQRTQQEDSAVYLCASSLEGGGASEAFFGQGTRLTVV.

The chain combines TRBV19 with TRBJ2-7; no firm D call. V lost 4 bases and J lost 4, with 14 bases in between. Germline V CDR1 and CDR2: LNHDA, SQIVND (reference sequence). CDR3 length: 14 residues. The CDR3: CASSNSKEVYEQYF. The CDR3 coding sequence is TGTGCCAGTAGTAATAGCAAGGAAGTGTACGAGCAGTACTTC.

This chain links TRBV7-9 with TRBJ2-7, with TRBD2 identical over 8 bases. Trimming removed 3 bases from V and 3 bases from J; junction bases left unmatched: 7. This CDR3 is built from 15 residues. Germline V gives CDR1 SEHNR, CDR2 FQNEAQ (reference sequence). CDR3 nucleotides: TGTGCCAGCAGCTTTACTAGCGGAGATTTCTACGAGCAGTACTTC. Protein product: CASSFTSGDFYEQYF.

J is TRBJ1-5 and V is TRBV6-1; tentative D call: TRBD1 (5 bases). Per germline, CDR1 MNHNS and CDR2 SASEGT. Trimming took 2 bases from V and 7 from J, leaving 12 bases between them. This CDR3 contains 14 residues. CDR3 region: CASSERGEGQPQHF. CDR3 DNA sequence: TGTGCCAGCAGTGAAAGGGGAGAGGGGCAGCCCCAGCATTTT.

V and J are TRBV6-6 and TRBJ1-2, with D maybe TRBD1 (5 bases). This CDR3 has 13 amino acids. Looked up from germline, CDR1 is MNHNY and CDR2 is SVGAGI (reference sequence). Trimming removed 5 bases at V and 6 bases at J, with 13 bases between. The DNA for the CDR3 is TGTGCCAGCAGTCGGGTACTGGGGGATGGCTACACCTTC. Its translation: CASSRVLGDGYTF.

The chain recombines TRBV7-9 with TRBJ2-6; 10 bases map to TRBD2. The J segment lost 1 base and the V segment lost 5 bases, leaving 8 bases of the junction unmatched. The CDR3 has 18 amino acids. The germline CDR1 and CDR2 sequences are SEHNR and FQNEAQ (reference sequence). CDR3 coding DNA: TGTGCCAGCAGCACCCAGACAGCGGGAGGGTCTGGGGCCAACGTCCTGACTTTC. Translating it yields CASSTQTAGGSGANVLTF. The variable domain in full, completed from reference TRBV7-9 and TRBJ2-6, reads DTGVSQNPRHKITKRGQNVTFRCDPISEHNRLYWYRQTLGQGPEFLTYFQNEAQLEKSRLLSDRFSAERPKGSFSTLEIQRTEQGDSAMYLCASSTQTAGGSGANVLTFGAGSRLTVL.

In DNA, the CDR3 is TGTGCCAGTAGTAACGCTCCGGACGGAGACTATGGCTACACCTTC. Amino acid sequence: CASSNAPDGDYGYTF. The chain recombines TRBV19 with TRBJ1-2; no reliable D call. This CDR3 has 15 residues. Germline V gives CDR1 LNHDA, CDR2 SQIVND (reference sequence). Trimming left V 4 bases short and J 3 bases short, with 15 bases between.